This T cell receptor beta chain was sequenced during a study of lymphopenia after photon versus proton radiotherapy (dated by TCRdb to the late 2010s). Looking at the study overall: The immunological effects of photon versus proton radiation therapy were compared in patients with gastrointestinal tumors who developed high-grade lymphopenia. The goal of the study was to characterize the differences between the two radiation modalities in how they affect the immune system. The cohort included 20 patients with gastrointestinal tumors who developed lymphopenia after receiving either photon or proton therapy. The research as a whole found: After the lymphocyte count nadir, photon-treated repertoires showed oligoclonal expansion, especially of CD8+ Temra cells, which drove the drop in diversity. During treatment, patients who received proton therapy stayed relatively stable, whereas patients who received photon therapy lost naive T cells and TCR diversity and gained effector/memory populations. The survival association was assessed only in patients who died, and the authors presented better survival with proton therapy as a possibility rather than a demonstrated result. Among patients across the cohort who died, overall survival time showed an inverse correlation with a larger post-nadir drop in TCR diversity.

V gives up 2 bases and J gives up 7 bases, and the segment between their germline ends measures 13 bases. The CDR3 holds 14 amino acids from the cysteine to the phenylalanine. Left in the record is the CDR3 DNA by itself, 42 bases read in frame from the first base. For CDR1 and CDR2, the germline V gene (reference sequence) lists MNHEY and SMNVEV. Receptors were amplified or captured by the immunoSEQ multiplex PCR assay. Deep sequencing of rearranged TCR beta loci, alongside multiparametric flow cytometry, was used to profile T cell repertoires. TCRdb took this table from immuneACCESS and kept in-frame rearrangements with V and J called. Such tables lack part of the clones; where checked against another copy, unresolved V genes explain under half of the gap, and the rest is unexplained. The sample includes 67,000 or so clones, with about 89% observed a single time. The ten largest make up about a tenth of the sample.

A remark on this clone: The antigen it binds to is not known. No base qualities exist here, and no much larger clone lies one base off it.

The sequence joins TRBV27 to TRBJ2-3; a tentative D call is TRBD2 (6 bases match). The sequence derives from a man older than 75 with esophageal cancer. The sequencing used peripheral blood, collected from a patient treated with proton-based radiotherapy. Read as DNA, the sequence is TGTGCCAGCAGTTTAGCGGGGACGGTAAATACGCAGTATTTT. It specifies CASSLAGTVNTQYF.